Listed below are T cell receptor beta chains from one sample, sequenced in a study of ipilimumab plus nivolumab after autologous stem cell transplantation. Sequenced by immunoSEQ multiplex PCR; TCRdb stores in-frame clones only, minus some. The data contain some 40,000 clones, 80% to 95% of them singletons. The sequenced sample was PBMCs, obtained in a trial of ipilimumab plus nivolumab as post-transplant consolidation. The receptors were sampled from a male donor with multiple myeloma. Each CDR3 is given without its conserved first and last residue.

j_call v_call cdr3_aa
TRBJ1-4 TRBV5-6 ASSFRTVNEKLF
TRBJ2-7 TRBV11-3 ASSLGPSYEQY
TRBJ2-7 TRBV6-5 ASSIRTGGYEQY
TRBJ2-3 TRBV7-3 ASSPTTNTDTQY
TRBJ1-2 TRBV6-1 ASSEDNMGVYGYT
TRBJ2-7 TRBV19 ASSMVAGDSYEQY
TRBJ2-2 TRBV4-3 ASSQGTVTGELF
TRBJ2-7 TRBV28 ASSSDRGRHEQY
TRBJ1-5 TRBV5-5 ASSLDGGVNQPQH
TRBJ1-2 TRBV6-1 ASSGQGPNYGYT
TRBJ2-5 TRBV5-4 ASSLGLAGGETQY
TRBJ2-5 TRBV5-1 ASSLDRGSGEQY
TRBJ2-7 TRBV29-1 SVRGANSYEQY
TRBJ1-2 TRBV6-5 ASSYSTVGGYT
TRBJ1-4 TRBV19 ASSAGLLNEKLF
TRBJ1-5 TRBV19 ASSSRESNQPQH
TRBJ1-4 TRBV6-5 ASSYSSLYNEKLF
TRBJ2-1 TRBV29-1 SVEDQGGWEQF
TRBJ1-1 TRBV6-5 ASSYSVDMNTEAF
TRBJ1-2 TRBV19 ASSRGQGGDYGYT
TRBJ2-1 TRBV2 AIPTSASGSNEQF
TRBJ2-3 TRBV5-1 ASSLGVRPDTQY
TRBJ2-7 TRBV5-1 ASSLVSGPYEQY
TRBJ2-7 TRBV29-1 SVTLDRFFYEQY
TRBJ1-5 TRBV6-4 ASSAGWGQPQH
TRBJ1-2 TRBV7-2 ASSRPGTASNYGYT
TRBJ2-5 TRBV7-6 ASSDGQGAGETQY
TRBJ2-7 TRBV5-1 ASSLGYEQY
TRBJ2-1 TRBV14 ASSPLAGPLDEQF
TRBJ2-5 TRBV5-1 ASRSGTSGTPETQY
TRBJ1-5 TRBV5-6 ASGPGGTAQPQH
TRBJ1-4 TRBV21-1 ASSKEGRNPATNEKLF
TRBJ2-7 TRBV6-5 ASSYRVSSPYEQY
TRBJ1-1 TRBV1 TSSQTGVGNTEAF
TRBJ1-1 TRBV7-3 ASSPGGLNTEAF
TRBJ2-2 TRBV6-1 ASSVGSAWNTGELF
TRBJ2-3 TRBV5-1 ASVPWGIKSTDTQY
TRBJ2-2 TRBV18 ASSPWTSGSDTGELF
TRBJ2-7 TRBV11-1 ASSTDGGPSYEQY
TRBJ2-7 TRBV10-3 AISAGTGSREQY
TRBJ1-2 TRBV29-1 SVGYWSRGLSYGYT
TRBJ2-1 TRBV28 ASSNRDRGLGNEQF
TRBJ2-1 TRBV11-2 ASSLGTSNEQF
TRBJ2-1 TRBV11-1 ASSFGSRTGRPNEQF
TRBJ2-7 TRBV5-1 ASSLTGTSAPYEQY
TRBJ2-7 TRBV7-2 ASSLRFAGTYEQY
TRBJ2-3 TRBV5-4 ASRFATYTDTQY
TRBJ2-7 TRBV5-6 ASSLGRYEQY
TRBJ2-2 TRBV5-1 ASSPNANTGELF
TRBJ1-5 TRBV29-1 SVGGSNQPQH